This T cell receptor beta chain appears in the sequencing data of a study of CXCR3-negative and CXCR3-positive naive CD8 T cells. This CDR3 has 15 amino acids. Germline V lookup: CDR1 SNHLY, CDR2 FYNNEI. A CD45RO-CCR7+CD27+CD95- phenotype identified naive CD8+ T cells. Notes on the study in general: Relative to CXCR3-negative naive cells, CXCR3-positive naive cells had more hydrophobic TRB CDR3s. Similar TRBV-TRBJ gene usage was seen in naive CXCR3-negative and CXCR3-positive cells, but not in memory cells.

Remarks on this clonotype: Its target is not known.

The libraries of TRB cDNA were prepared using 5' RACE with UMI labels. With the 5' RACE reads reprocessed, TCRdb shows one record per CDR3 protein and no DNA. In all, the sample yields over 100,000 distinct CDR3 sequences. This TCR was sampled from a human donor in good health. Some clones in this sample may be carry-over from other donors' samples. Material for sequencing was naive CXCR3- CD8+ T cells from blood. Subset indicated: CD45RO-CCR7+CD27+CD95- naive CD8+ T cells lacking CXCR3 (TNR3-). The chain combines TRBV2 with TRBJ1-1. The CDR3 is CASSEMAGGNTEAFF.